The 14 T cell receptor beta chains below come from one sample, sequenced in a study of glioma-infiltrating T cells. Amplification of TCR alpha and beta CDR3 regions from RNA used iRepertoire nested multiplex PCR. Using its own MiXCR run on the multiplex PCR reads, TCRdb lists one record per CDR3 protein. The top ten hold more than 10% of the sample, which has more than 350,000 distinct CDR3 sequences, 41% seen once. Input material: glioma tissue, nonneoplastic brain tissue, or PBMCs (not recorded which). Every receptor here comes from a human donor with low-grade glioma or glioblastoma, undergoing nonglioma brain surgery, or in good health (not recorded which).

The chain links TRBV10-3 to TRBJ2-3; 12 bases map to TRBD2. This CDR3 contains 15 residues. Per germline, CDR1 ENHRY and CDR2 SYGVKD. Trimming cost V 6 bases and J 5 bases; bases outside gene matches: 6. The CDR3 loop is CAISPGLAGRDTQYF. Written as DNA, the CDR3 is TGTGCCATCAGCCCTGGACTAGCGGGAAGAGATACGCAGTATTTT.

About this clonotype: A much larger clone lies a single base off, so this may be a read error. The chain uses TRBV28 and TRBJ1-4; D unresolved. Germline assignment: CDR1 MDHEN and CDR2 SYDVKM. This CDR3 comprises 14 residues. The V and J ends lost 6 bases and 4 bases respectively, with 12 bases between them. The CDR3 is CASSAPGYNEKLFF. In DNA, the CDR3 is TGTGCCAGCAGCGCTCCGGGGTATAATGAAAAACTGTTTTTT.

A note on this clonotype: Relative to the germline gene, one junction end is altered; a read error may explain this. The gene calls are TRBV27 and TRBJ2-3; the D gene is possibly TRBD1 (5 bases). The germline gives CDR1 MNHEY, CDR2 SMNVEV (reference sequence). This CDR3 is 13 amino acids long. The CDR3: CASRDFLTGTQYF. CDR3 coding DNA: TGTGCCAGCAGGGATTTTCTCACAGGTACGCAGTATTTT.

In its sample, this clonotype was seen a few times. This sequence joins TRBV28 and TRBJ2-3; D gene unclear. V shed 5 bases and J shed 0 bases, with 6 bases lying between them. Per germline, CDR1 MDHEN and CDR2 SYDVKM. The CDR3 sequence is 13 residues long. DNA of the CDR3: TGTGCCAGCAGTGGAGCAAGCACAGATACGCAGTATTTT. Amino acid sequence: CASSGASTDTQYF.

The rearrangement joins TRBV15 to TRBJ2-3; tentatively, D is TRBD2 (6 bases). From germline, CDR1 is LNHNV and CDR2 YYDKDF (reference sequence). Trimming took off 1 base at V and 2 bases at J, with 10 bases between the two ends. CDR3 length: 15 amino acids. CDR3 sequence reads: CATSRGSGTTDTQYF. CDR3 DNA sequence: TGTGCCACCAGCAGAGGTAGCGGTACCACAGATACGCAGTATTTT.

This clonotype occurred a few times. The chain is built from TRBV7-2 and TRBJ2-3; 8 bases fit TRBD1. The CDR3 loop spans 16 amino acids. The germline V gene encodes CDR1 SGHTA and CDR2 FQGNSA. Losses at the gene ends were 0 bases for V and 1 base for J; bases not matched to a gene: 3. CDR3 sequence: CASSLAPTGGTDTQYF. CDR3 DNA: TGTGCCAGCAGCTTAGCCCCGACAGGGGGCACAGATACGCAGTATTTT.

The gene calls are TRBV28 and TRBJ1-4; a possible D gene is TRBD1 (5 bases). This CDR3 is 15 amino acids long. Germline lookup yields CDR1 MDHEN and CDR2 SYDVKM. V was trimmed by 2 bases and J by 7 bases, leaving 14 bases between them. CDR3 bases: TGTGCCAGCAGTTTAATCTGGGGCGGGAGTGAAAAACTGTTTTTT. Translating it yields CASSLIWGGSEKLFF. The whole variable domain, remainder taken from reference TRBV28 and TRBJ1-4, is DVKVTQSSRYLVKRTGEKVFLECVQDMDHENMFWYRQDPGLGLRLIYFSYDVKMKEKGDIPEGYSVSREKKERFSLILESASTNQTSMYLCASSLIWGGSEKLFFGSGTQLSVL.

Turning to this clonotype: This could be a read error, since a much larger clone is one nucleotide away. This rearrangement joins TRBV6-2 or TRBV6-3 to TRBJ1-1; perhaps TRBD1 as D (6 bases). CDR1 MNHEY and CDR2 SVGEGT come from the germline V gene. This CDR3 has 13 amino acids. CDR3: CASNQGRYTGAFF. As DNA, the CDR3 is TGTGCCAGCAACCAGGGGAGGTACACTGGAGCTTTCTTT.

The CDR3 loop is CASSPTGGLMRGTEAFF. CDR3 DNA: TGTGCCAGCAGCCCGACAGGGGGTTTGATGAGGGGCACTGAAGCTTTCTTT. The rearrangement links TRBV5-4 to TRBJ1-1, with TRBD1 matching 9 bases. Germline V gene lookup returns CDR1 SGHNT and CDR2 YYREEE (reference sequence). V shed 4 bases, J shed 4 bases, and the junction held 14 bases outside the gene matches. This CDR3 contains 17 residues.

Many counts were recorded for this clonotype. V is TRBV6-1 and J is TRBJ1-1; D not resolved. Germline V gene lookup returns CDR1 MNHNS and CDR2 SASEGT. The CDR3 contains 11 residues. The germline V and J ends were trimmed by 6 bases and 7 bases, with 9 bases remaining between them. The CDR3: CASRTLLEAFF. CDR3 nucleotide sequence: TGTGCCAGCAGAACTTTGCTTGAAGCTTTCTTT.

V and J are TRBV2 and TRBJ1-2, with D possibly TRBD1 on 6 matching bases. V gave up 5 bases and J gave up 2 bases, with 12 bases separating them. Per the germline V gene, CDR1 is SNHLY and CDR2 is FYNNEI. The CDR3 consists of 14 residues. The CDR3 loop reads CASSSGTLNYGYTF. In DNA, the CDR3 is TGTGCCAGCAGTTCCGGGACACTCAACTATGGCTACACCTTC.

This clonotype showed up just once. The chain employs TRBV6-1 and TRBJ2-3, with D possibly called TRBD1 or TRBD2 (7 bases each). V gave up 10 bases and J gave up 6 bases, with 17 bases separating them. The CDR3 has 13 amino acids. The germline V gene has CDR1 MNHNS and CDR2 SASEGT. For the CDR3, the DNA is TGTGCCATCAGGGGGGGGCCCGAGGATACGCAGTATTTT. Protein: CAIRGGPEDTQYF.

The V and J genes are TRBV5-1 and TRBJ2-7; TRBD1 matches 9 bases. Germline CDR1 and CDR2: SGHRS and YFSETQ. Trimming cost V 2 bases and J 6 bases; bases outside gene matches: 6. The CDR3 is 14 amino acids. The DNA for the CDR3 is TGCGCCAGCAGCTTACGGACAGGGGAACTCGAGCAGTACTTC. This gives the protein CASSLRTGELEQYF.

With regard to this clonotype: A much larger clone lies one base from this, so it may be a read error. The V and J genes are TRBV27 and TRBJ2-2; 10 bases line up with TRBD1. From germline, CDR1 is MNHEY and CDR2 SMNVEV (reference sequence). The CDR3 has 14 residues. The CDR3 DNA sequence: TGTGCCAGCAGTGGGGACAGGGGCACCAGGGAGCTGTTTTTT. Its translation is CASSGDRGTRELFF.